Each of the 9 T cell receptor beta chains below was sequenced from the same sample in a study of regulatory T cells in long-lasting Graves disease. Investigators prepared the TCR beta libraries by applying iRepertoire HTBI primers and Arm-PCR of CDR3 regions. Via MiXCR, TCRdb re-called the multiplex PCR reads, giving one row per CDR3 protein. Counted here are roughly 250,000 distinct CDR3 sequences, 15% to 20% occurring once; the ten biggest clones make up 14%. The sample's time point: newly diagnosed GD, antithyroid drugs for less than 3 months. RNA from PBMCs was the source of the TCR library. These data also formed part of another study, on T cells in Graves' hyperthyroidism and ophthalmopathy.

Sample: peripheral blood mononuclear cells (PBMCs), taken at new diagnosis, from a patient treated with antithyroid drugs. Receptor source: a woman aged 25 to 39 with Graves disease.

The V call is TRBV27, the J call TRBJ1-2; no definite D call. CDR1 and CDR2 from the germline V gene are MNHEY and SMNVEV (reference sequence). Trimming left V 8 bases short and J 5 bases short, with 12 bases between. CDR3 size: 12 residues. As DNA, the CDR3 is TGTGCCAGCGGTGGGTATTCTTATGGCTACACCTTC. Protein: CASGGYSYGYTF.

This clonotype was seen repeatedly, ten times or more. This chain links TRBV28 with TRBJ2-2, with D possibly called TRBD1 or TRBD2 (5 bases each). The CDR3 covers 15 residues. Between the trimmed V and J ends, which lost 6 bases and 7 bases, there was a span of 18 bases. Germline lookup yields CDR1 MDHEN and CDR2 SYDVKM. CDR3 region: CASSSSGPTDGELFF. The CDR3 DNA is TGTGCCAGCAGCTCATCGGGACCCACTGACGGGGAGCTGTTTTTT.

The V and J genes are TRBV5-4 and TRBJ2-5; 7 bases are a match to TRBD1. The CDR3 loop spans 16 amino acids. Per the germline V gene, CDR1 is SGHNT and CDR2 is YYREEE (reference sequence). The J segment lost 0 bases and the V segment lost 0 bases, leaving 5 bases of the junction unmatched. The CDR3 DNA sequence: TGTGCCAGCAGCTTGGGAGGGGGCATAAACCAAGAGACCCAGTACTTC. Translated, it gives CASSLGGGINQETQYF.

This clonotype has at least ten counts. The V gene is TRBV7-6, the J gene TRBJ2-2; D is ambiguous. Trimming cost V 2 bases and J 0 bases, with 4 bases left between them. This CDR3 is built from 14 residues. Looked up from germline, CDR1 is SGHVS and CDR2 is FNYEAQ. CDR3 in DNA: TGTGCCAGCAGCTTACCCTCGAACACCGGGGAGCTGTTTTTT. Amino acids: CASSLPSNTGELFF.

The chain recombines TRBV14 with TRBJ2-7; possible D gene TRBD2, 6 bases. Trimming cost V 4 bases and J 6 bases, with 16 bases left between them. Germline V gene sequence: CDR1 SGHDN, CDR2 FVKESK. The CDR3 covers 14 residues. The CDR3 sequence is CASSPEEGRGEQYF. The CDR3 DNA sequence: TGTGCCAGCAGCCCCGAGGAGGGGCGAGGCGAGCAGTACTTC.

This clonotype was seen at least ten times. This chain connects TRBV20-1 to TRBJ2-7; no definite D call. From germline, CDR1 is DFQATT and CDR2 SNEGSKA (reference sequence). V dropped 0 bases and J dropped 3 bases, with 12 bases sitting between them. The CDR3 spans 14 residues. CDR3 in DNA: TGCAGTGCTAGAGATAATTGGCCTGGCTACGAGCAGTACTTC. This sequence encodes CSARDNWPGYEQYF.

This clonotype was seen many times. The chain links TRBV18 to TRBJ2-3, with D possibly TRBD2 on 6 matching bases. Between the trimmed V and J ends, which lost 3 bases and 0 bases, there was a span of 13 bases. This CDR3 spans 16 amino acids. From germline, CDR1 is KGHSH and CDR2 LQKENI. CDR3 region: CASSPREAGSTDTQYF. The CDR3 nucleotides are TGTGCCAGCTCACCGCGGGAAGCGGGTAGCACAGATACGCAGTATTTT.

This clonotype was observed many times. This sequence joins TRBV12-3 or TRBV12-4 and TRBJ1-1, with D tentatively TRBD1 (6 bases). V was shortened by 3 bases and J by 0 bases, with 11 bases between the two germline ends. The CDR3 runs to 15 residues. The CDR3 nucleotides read TGTGCCAGCAGTTTCTATCAGGGGTTGAACACTGAAGCTTTCTTT. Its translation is CASSFYQGLNTEAFF.

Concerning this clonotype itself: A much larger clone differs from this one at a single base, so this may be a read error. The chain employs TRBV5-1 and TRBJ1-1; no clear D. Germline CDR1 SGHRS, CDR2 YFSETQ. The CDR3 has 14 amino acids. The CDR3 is CDSSLSTGNTEAFF. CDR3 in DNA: TGCGACAGCAGCTTGAGTACCGGTAACACTGAAGCTTTCTTT. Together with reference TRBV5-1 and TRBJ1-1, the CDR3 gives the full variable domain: KAGVTQTPRYLIKTRGQQVTLSCSPISGHRSVSWYQQTPGQGLQFLFEYFSETQRNKGNFPGRFSGRQFSNSRSEMNVSTLELGDSALYLCDSSLSTGNTEAFFGQGTRLTVV.